This TCR beta chain was sequenced for a study of response to subunit inactivated influenza vaccine. This clonotype was counted at least ten times. The antigen remains unidentified. Whole-study findings and limits: The authors put forward the suggestion that each seasonal influenza vaccination may bring in only a limited number of new T cells.

TCRdb reanalysed the RT-PCR reads using MiXCR and keeps one entry per CDR3 protein. The table records hundreds of thousands of distinct CDR3 sequences, about 14% of them present only once. CDR1 is ENHRY, CDR2 SYGVKD, per germline. This CDR3 has 14 residues. V lost 10 bases and J 5 bases, leaving 18 bases between the germline ends. The clonotype originates from a man aged 50-60 years who received an inactivated influenza vaccine. This specimen consisted of PBMCs from blood, obtained approximately 15 days before vaccination. The rearrangement uses TRBV10-3 and TRBJ2-1; either TRBD1 or TRBD2 may fit D (5 bases each). The CDR3 region has the DNA TGTGCCACCGGGAACCGGGACGTCAACAATGAGCAGTTCTTC. Protein: CATGNRDVNNEQFF.